These 19 T cell receptor beta chains were sequenced from one sample in a study of blood T cell repertoires in COVID-19. Here immunoSEQ multiplex PCR was the method, and the copy in TCRdb shows in-frame clones only, minus some. Of fewer than 90,000 clones listed, 65% to 85% are singletons. Input material: peripheral blood. The source of these receptors is a man in his 70s with COVID-19, enrolled during active disease.

This rearrangement joins TRBV28 to TRBJ1-2; TRBD1 is a possible D gene (5 bases). CDR3 length: 13 residues. Trimming shortened V by 7 bases and J by 4 bases, and 13 bases separated the two germline ends. CDR1 and CDR2 (germline): MDHEN, SYDVKM. For the CDR3, the DNA is TGTGCCAGCAACCTAGAACAGGTCTATGGCTACACCTTC. Translating gives CASNLEQVYGYTF.

The chain is built from TRBV3-1 (or the pseudogene TRBV3-2) and TRBJ2-5; 9 bases align to TRBD2. Germline V gives CDR1 LGHDT, CDR2 YNNKEL (reference sequence). The CDR3 is made up of 16 amino acids. With V trimmed by 4 bases and J by 7 bases, 13 bases remained unmatched. The chain's CDR3 is CASSRSSRGGAGTQYF. DNA for the CDR3: TGTGCCAGCAGCCGGTCTTCGCGGGGGGGAGCGGGGACCCAGTACTTC.

Here the CDR3 reads CASSPHGTANTEAFF. Written as DNA, the CDR3 is TGTGCCAGCAGTCCCCATGGGACAGCGAACACTGAAGCTTTCTTT. The J gene is TRBJ1-1, the V gene TRBV28; 7 bases fit TRBD1. Per the germline V gene, CDR1 is MDHEN and CDR2 is SYDVKM. The CDR3 extends over 15 amino acids. V was pared by 5 bases and J by 1 base, with 7 bases of the junction left unmatched.

CDR3 nucleotides: TGCGCCAGCAGCCAAGACAGGGCAGGGGAAAAACTGTTTTTT. This gives the protein CASSQDRAGEKLFF. The chain combines TRBV4-1 with TRBJ1-4, with D possibly being TRBD1 (5 bases). Germline CDR1 and CDR2: MGHRA and YSYEKL. Trimming removed 0 bases from V and 8 bases from J, with 10 bases in between. This CDR3 is 14 amino acids long.

This clone appeared a few times. The chain carries TRBV11-3 and TRBJ1-3, with TRBD1 matching 8 bases. The junction had 7 bases not matched to a gene; V was cut back by 5 bases and J by 1 base. This CDR3 comprises 16 residues. The germline V gene encodes CDR1 SGHNT and CDR2 YENEEA. CDR3 nucleotide sequence: TGTGCCAGCAGCCCCCGGACAGGGTCGTCTGGAAACACCATATATTTT. Amino acid sequence: CASSPRTGSSGNTIYF.

The chain combines TRBV4-3 with TRBJ2-5; 8 positions match TRBD2. Germline V gene lookup returns CDR1 LGHNA and CDR2 YSLEER. With 0 bases clipped from V and 4 bases from J, the junction kept 4 bases outside the gene matches. The length of the CDR3 is 15 residues. The CDR3 DNA reads TGCGCCAGCAGCCAAGATCTGCTAGCGGGAGAGACCCAGTACTTC. It is translated as CASSQDLLAGETQYF.

The chain recombines TRBV7-9 with TRBJ2-1, with 7 bases fitting TRBD2. The junction had 10 bases not matched to a gene; V was cut back by 8 bases and J by 0 bases. The germline CDR1 and CDR2 sequences are SEHNR and FQNEAQ (reference sequence). This CDR3 has 16 residues. The CDR3 DNA sequence: TGTGCCAGCTGTCTAGCGGTCCTGAGCTCCTACAATGAGCAGTTCTTC. It is translated as CASCLAVLSSYNEQFF.

Only a few counts were recorded for this clone. The V call is TRBV19, the J call TRBJ1-2, with D possibly TRBD1 on 5 matching bases. V was clipped by 3 bases and J by 8 bases, with 16 bases between them. The CDR3 extends over 14 amino acids. Germline loops: CDR1 LNHDA, CDR2 SQIVND (reference sequence). The DNA for the CDR3 is TGTGCCAGTAGTATCAACGGCAGGGATATCGGCTACACCTTC. Translating it yields CASSINGRDIGYTF.

The table lists this clone with a few counts. The CDR3 sequence: CASSEALRLAGYEQYF. In nucleotides, the CDR3 is TGTGCCAGCAGTGAAGCGCTTCGACTAGCGGGCTACGAGCAGTACTTC. V is TRBV2 and J is TRBJ2-7, with TRBD2 identical over 10 bases. Germline V gives CDR1 SNHLY, CDR2 FYNNEI. The CDR3 is 16 residues long. Trimming removed 0 bases from V and 3 bases from J; junction bases left unmatched: 5.

The chain combines TRBV28 with TRBJ2-3; no definite D call. The CDR3 loop spans 17 amino acids. With 1 base removed from V and 0 bases from J, the gap between germline ends came to 14 bases. Germline CDR1 MDHEN, CDR2 SYDVKM. The CDR3 reads CASSLFHAEFSTDTQYF. The CDR3 DNA reads as TGTGCCAGCAGTTTATTTCATGCAGAATTTAGCACAGATACGCAGTATTTT.

This rearrangement joins TRBV5-1 to TRBJ2-1, with 14 positions matching TRBD2. Per germline, CDR1 SGHRS and CDR2 YFSETQ. Unmatched junction bases numbered 8, after V lost 2 bases and J lost 7 bases. The CDR3 is 17 amino acids. CDR3 sequence (DNA): TGCGCCAGCAGCTTCCAAGGACTAGCGGGGGGCGGGAATGAGCAGTTCTTC. As protein: CASSFQGLAGGGNEQFF.

This sequence joins TRBV18 and TRBJ2-7; 7 bases fit TRBD2. The CDR3 runs to 14 residues. Germline loops: CDR1 KGHSH, CDR2 LQKENI. The junction had 3 bases not matched to a gene; V was cut back by 3 bases and J by 1 base. The CDR3 here is CASSPGGESYEQYF. Here the CDR3 DNA reads TGTGCCAGCTCACCGGGAGGGGAGTCCTACGAGCAGTACTTC.

The chain couples TRBV7-2 to TRBJ2-4, with 8 positions matching TRBD2. This CDR3 is 15 amino acids long. The germline V gene has CDR1 SGHTA and CDR2 FQGNSA. With 1 base clipped from V and 5 bases from J, the junction kept 4 bases outside the gene matches. The CDR3 reads CASSLVAGPQNIQYF. CDR3 nucleotide sequence: TGTGCCAGCAGCTTAGTAGCGGGGCCACAAAACATTCAGTACTTC.

The chain recombines TRBV11-3 with TRBJ1-2; D not resolved. Per germline, CDR1 SGHNT and CDR2 YENEEA. The CDR3 consists of 13 residues. Between the trimmed V and J ends, which lost 2 bases and 4 bases, there was a span of 8 bases. CDR3 sequence: CASSLNTGYGYTF. The CDR3 bases are TGTGCCAGCAGCTTAAATACCGGCTATGGCTACACCTTC.

The chain combines TRBV30 with TRBJ2-7, with D perhaps matching TRBD1 (6 bases). The CDR3 has 13 residues. Trimming pared 8 bases from V and 0 bases from J, leaving 14 bases between. CDR1 and CDR2 from the germline V gene are GTSNPN and SVGIG (reference sequence). The CDR3 spells CAGNRESSYEQYF. The DNA for the CDR3 is TGTGCCGGTAACAGGGAAAGCTCCTACGAGCAGTACTTC.

This clone has only one observation. The chain joins TRBV18 to TRBJ1-1; TRBD1 aligns across 7 bases. There are 13 residues in the CDR3. J gave up 4 bases and V 5 bases, and 4 bases lay outside the gene matches. The V gene's germline CDR1 is KGHSH and CDR2 LQKENI. The CDR3 nucleotides read TGTGCCAGCTCAAGACAGGGCCTCACTGAAGCTTTCTTT. It encodes CASSRQGLTEAFF. Together with reference TRBV18 and TRBJ1-1, the CDR3 gives the full variable domain: NAGVMQNPRHLVRRRGQEARLRCSPMKGHSHVYWYRQLPEEGLKFMVYLQKENIIDESGMPKERFSAEFPKEGPSILRIQQVVRGDSAAYFCASSRQGLTEAFFGQGTRLTVV.

The rearrangement uses TRBV6-7 and TRBJ2-1; D remains unclear. TRBV6-7 is recorded as an ORF, its role being uncertain. The V gene lost 0 bases and the J gene lost 0 bases, with 12 bases spanning the gap. The CDR3 sequence is 17 residues long. CDR3 loop: CASSYSICMSSYNEQFF. The CDR3 coding sequence is TGTGCCAGCAGTTACTCGATCTGTATGAGCTCCTACAATGAGCAGTTCTTC.

V usage is TRBV6-5 and J usage is TRBJ1-3; no clear D gene. Trimming pared 5 bases from V and 4 bases from J, leaving 15 bases between. CDR3 length: 15 residues. In germline, CDR1 is MNHEY, CDR2 SVGAGI. Here the CDR3 DNA reads TGTGCCAGCAGTACGACGAGCAGGTGGGGAAACACCATATATTTT. It translates to CASSTTSRWGNTIYF.

The chain joins TRBV19 to TRBJ2-1, with D perhaps matching TRBD2 (5 bases). CDR3 length: 15 amino acids. From germline, CDR1 is LNHDA and CDR2 SQIVND (reference sequence). Deletions cut 5 bases from V and 0 bases from J, with 11 bases between. The DNA of the CDR3 is TGTGCCAGTAGTCTCCCGGGGAGCTCCTACAATGAGCAGTTCTTC. This sequence encodes CASSLPGSSYNEQFF.